The T cell receptor (beta chain) described here comes from a study of a mutant IDH1 vaccine in newly diagnosed glioma. About the study: Sex among treated patients split about 62% male, roughly 38% female; mean age was around 40 years. Therapy received beforehand was radiotherapy, temozolomide, or both, with most patients given both.

Indicated time point: baseline, week 1 (first vaccination visit). Treatment indicated: pre-vaccination baseline after standard-of-care therapy. Study results and caveats: In 80% to 95% of patients, immune responses induced by the vaccine occurred.

The table came from immunoSEQ multiplex PCR; TCRdb's copy has only in-frame clones and leaves some out. The repertoire holds 80,000 to 100,000 clones, with 80% as singletons. Worth noting for this clone: Its antigen is still unknown.

The sequence derives from a middle-aged man with glioma. The sequencing used PBMCs, collected from a glioma patient treated with radiotherapy, temozolomide or both.

CDR3 bases: TGTGCCAGCAGTTACTCGGGAATTATCTGGTATTTT. This translates into CASSYSGIIWYF. The chain couples TRBV6-6 to TRBJ2-3; D call uncertain. Germline loops: CDR1 MNHNY, CDR2 SVGAGI (reference sequence). CDR3 length: 12 amino acids. Trimming cost V 0 bases and J 14 bases, with 12 bases left between them.